This T cell receptor beta chain was obtained from a study of T cell changes during pregnancy in multiple sclerosis. Libraries were prepared by immunoSEQ multiplex PCR; TCRdb keeps only in-frame clonotypes and omits some of them. In the table there are some 74,000 clones, 92% of which are singletons. The V gene end was trimmed by 2 bases and the J gene end by 4 bases; junction bases not matched to a gene: 8. The CDR3 is 15 amino acids. CDR1 is SGHNT and CDR2 is YYREEE in the germline V gene (reference sequence). This clone appeared a single time. The receptor comes from a female donor in good health, enrolled as a control in a pregnancy study. This chain joins TRBV5-4 and TRBJ2-7; TRBD1 aligns across 8 bases. Sequenced here: peripheral blood, sampled after pregnancy. The CDR3 DNA reads TGTGCCAGCAGCTTCACCGGGACAGGAGATTACGAGCAGTACTTC. Translation gives CASSFTGTGDYEQYF.